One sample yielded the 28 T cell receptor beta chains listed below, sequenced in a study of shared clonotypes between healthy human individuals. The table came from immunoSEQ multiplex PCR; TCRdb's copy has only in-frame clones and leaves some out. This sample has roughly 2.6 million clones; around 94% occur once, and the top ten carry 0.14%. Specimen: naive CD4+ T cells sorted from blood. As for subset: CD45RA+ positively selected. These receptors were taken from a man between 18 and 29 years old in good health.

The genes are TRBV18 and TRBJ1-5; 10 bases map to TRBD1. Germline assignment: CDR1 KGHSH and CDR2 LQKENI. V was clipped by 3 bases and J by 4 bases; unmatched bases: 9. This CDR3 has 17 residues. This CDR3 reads CASSPGQGFLINQPQHF. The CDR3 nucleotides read TGTGCCAGCTCACCGGGACAGGGGTTTCTAATTAATCAGCCCCAGCATTTT.

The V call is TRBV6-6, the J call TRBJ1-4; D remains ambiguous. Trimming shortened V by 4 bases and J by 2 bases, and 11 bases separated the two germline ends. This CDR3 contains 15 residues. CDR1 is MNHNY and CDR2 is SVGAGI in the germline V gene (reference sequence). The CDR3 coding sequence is TGTGCCAGCAGTTCGCATCTCGTGACTAATGAAAAACTGTTTTTT. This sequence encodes CASSSHLVTNEKLFF.

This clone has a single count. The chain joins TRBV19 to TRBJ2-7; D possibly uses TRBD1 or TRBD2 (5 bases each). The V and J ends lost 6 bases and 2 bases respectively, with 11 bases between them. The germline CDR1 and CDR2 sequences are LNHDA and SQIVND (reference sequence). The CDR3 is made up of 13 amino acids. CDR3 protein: CASRGVGTYEQYF. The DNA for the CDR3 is TGTGCCAGTAGGGGGGTGGGGACCTACGAGCAGTACTTC.

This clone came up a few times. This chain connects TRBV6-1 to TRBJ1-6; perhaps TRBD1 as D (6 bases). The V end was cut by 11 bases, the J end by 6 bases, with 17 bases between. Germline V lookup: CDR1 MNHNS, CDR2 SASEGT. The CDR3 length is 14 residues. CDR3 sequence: CAGSGGGVNSPLHF. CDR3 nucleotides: TGTGCCGGGTCAGGAGGGGGGGTTAATTCACCCCTCCACTTT.

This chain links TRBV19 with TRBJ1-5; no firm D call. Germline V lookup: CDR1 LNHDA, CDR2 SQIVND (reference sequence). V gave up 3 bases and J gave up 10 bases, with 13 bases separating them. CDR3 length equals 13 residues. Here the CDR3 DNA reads TGTGCCAGTAGTATGGCAGGAATCAGTCCCCAGCATTTT. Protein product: CASSMAGISPQHF. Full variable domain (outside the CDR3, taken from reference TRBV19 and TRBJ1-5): DGGITQSPKYLFRKEGQNVTLSCEQNLNHDAMYWYRQDPGQGLRLIYYSQIVNDFQKGDIAEGYSVSREKKESFPLTVTSAQKNPTAFYLCASSMAGISPQHFGDGTRLSIL.

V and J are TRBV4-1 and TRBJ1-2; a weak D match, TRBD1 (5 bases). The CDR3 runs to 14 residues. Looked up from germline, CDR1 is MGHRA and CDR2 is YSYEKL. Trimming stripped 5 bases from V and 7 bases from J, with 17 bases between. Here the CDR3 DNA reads TGCGCCAGCAGCGACGGGGGATGGGATCTTGGCTACACCTTC. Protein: CASSDGGWDLGYTF.

The CDR3 DNA follows: TGCAGTGCTTCAGGGGGTGGAAAACTGTTTTTT. Protein product: CSASGGGKLFF. The J gene is TRBJ1-4, the V gene TRBV20-1; 7 bases are a match to TRBD1. CDR1 is DFQATT and CDR2 is SNEGSKA in the germline V gene (reference sequence). The ends lost 5 bases at V and 10 bases at J; junction bases unmatched: 4. The CDR3 runs 11 residues.

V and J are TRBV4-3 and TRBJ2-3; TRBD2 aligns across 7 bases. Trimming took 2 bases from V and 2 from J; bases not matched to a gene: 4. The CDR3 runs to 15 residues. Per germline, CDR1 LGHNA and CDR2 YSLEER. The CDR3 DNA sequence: TGCGCCAGCAGCCAATCTAGCGGCTACACAGATACGCAGTATTTT. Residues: CASSQSSGYTDTQYF.

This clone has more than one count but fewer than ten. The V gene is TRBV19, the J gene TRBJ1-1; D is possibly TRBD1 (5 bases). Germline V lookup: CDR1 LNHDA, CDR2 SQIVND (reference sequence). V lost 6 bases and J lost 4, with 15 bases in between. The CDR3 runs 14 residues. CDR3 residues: CASRWGPTGTEAFF. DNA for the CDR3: TGTGCCAGTAGATGGGGCCCGACCGGCACTGAAGCTTTCTTT. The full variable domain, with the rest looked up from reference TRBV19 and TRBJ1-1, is DGGITQSPKYLFRKEGQNVTLSCEQNLNHDAMYWYRQDPGQGLRLIYYSQIVNDFQKGDIAEGYSVSREKKESFPLTVTSAQKNPTAFYLCASRWGPTGTEAFFGQGTRLTVV.

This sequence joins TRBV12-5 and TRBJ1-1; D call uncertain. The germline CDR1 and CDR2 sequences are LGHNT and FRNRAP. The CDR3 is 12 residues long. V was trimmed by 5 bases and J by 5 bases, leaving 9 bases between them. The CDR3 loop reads CASGPLTTEAFF. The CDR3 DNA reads TGTGCTAGTGGTCCCCTTACAACTGAAGCTTTCTTT.

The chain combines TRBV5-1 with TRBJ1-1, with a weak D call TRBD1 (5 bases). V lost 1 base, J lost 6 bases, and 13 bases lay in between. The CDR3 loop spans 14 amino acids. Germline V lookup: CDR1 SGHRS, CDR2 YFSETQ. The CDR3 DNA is TGCGCCAGCAGCTTGTCAGGGATCGCCCCTGAAGCTTTCTTT. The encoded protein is CASSLSGIAPEAFF.

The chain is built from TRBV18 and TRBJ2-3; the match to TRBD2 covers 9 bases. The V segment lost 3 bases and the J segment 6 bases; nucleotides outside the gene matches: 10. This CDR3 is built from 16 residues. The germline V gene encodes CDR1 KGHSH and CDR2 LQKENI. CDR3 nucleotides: TGTGCCAGCTCACCCCCTAGCGGGGAATCCCGGGATACGCAGTATTTT. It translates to CASSPPSGESRDTQYF.

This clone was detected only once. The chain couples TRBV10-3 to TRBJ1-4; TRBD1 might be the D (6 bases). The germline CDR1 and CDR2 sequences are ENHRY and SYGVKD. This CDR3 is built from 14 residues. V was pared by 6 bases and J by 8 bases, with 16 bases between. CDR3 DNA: TGTGCCATCAGCGATGAGGGGGGCACGGAAAAACTGTTTTTT. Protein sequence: CAISDEGGTEKLFF.

DNA of the CDR3: TGTGCCACCAGCAGACCCCAGCGGGGGCAAGAGACCCAGTACTTC. Amino acids: CATSRPQRGQETQYF. The genes are TRBV15 and TRBJ2-5, with 8 bases matching TRBD2. Trimming removed 2 bases from V and 2 bases from J; junction bases left unmatched: 4. This CDR3 comprises 15 residues. Germline values: CDR1 LNHNV, CDR2 YYDKDF (reference sequence).

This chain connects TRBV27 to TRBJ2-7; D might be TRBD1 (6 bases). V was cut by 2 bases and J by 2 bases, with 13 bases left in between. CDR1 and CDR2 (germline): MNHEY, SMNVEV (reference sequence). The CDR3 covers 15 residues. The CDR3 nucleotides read TGTGCCAGCAGTTTAAAGGACAGCGGTCCCTACGAGCAGTACTTC. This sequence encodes CASSLKDSGPYEQYF.

CDR3 protein: CASSGSGGSDTGELFF. CDR3 coding DNA: TGCGCCAGCAGCGGAAGCGGGGGCTCGGACACCGGGGAGCTGTTTTTT. V and J are TRBV5-1 and TRBJ2-2; 8 bases line up with TRBD2. Germline-derived CDR1 and CDR2 are SGHRS and YFSETQ. V lost 4 bases, J lost 3 bases, and 8 bases stayed unmatched. CDR3 length equals 16 residues.

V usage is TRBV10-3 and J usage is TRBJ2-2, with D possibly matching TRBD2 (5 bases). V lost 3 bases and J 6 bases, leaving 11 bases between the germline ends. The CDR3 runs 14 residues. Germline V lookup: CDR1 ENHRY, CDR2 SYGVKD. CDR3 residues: CAISEMEAPGELFF. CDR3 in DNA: TGTGCCATCAGTGAAATGGAGGCCCCCGGGGAGCTGTTTTTT.

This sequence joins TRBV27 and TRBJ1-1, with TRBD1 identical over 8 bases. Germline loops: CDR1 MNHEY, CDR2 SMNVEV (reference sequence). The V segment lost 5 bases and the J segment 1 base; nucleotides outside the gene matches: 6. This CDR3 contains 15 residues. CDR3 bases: TGTGCCAGCAGTCGGACAGGGTCAAGGAACACTGAAGCTTTCTTT. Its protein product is CASSRTGSRNTEAFF.

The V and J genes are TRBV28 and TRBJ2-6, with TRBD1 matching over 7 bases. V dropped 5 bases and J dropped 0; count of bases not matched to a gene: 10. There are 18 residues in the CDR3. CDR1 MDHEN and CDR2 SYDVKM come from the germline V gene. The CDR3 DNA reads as TGTGCCAGCAGTGACCCCCCGGGACAGAGCTCTGGGGCCAACGTCCTGACTTTC. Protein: CASSDPPGQSSGANVLTF.

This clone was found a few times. The CDR3 sequence is CASRQRENVSPLHF. The CDR3 nucleotides read TGTGCCAGCAGGCAGAGGGAGAATGTTTCACCCCTCCACTTT. The rearrangement joins TRBV6-5 to TRBJ1-6; D is undetermined. Germline values: CDR1 MNHEY, CDR2 SVGAGI. Trimming cost V 6 bases and J 9 bases, with 15 bases left between them. This CDR3 region has 14 residues.

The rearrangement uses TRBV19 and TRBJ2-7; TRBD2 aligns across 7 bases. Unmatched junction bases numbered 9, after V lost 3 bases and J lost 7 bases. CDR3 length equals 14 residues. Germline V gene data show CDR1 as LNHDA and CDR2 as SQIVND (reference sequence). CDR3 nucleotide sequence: TGTGCCAGTAGTATTGGGGGAGGGCCCGGGGAGCAGTACTTC. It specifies CASSIGGGPGEQYF.

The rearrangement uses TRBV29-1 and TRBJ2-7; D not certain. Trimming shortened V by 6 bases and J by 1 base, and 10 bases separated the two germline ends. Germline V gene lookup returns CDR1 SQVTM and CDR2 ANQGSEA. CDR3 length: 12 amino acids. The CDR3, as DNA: TGCAGCGTCAAGGCCCAGTCCTACGAGCAGTACTTC. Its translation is CSVKAQSYEQYF.

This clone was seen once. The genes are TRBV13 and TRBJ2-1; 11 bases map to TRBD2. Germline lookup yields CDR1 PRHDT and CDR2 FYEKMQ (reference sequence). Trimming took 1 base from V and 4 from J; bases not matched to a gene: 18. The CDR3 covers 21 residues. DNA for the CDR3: TGTGCCAGCAGCTTAGAGCCCAGAACTAGCGGGAGTGGTCATGGGTACAATGAGCAGTTCTTC. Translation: CASSLEPRTSGSGHGYNEQFF.

The CDR3 sequence: CASSPLAGGWGTDTQYF. The CDR3 region has the DNA TGTGCCAGCTCCCCTCTAGCGGGAGGTTGGGGCACAGATACGCAGTATTTT. The chain combines TRBV18 with TRBJ2-3, with TRBD2 identical over 11 bases. The CDR3 runs 17 residues. The V segment lost 6 bases and the J segment 1 base; nucleotides outside the gene matches: 9. Per germline, CDR1 KGHSH and CDR2 LQKENI.

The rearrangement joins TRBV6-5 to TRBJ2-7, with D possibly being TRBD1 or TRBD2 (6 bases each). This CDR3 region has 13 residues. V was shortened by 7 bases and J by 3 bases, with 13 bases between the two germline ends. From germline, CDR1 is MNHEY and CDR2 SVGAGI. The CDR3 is CASTKGGGYEQYF. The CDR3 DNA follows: TGTGCCAGCACTAAGGGGGGAGGCTACGAGCAGTACTTC.

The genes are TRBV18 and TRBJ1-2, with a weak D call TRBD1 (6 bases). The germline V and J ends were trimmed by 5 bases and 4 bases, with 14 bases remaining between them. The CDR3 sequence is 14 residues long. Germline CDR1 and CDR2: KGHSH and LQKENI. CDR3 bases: TGTGCCAGCTCAAACGGGCAGGGGATCTATGGCTACACCTTC. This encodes CASSNGQGIYGYTF.

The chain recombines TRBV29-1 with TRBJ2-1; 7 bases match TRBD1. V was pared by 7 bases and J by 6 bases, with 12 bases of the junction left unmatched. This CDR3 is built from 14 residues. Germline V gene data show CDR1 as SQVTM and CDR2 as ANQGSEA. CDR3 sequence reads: CSGGAGTEANEQFF. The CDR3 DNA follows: TGCAGCGGGGGTGCAGGGACAGAGGCCAATGAGCAGTTCTTC.

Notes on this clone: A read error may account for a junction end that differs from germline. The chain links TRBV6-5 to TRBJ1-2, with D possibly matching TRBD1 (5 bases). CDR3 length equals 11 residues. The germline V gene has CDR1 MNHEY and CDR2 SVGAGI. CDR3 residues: CASSLGRVTYF. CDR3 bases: TGTGCCAGCAGTTTAGGCAGGGTGACTTACTTC.